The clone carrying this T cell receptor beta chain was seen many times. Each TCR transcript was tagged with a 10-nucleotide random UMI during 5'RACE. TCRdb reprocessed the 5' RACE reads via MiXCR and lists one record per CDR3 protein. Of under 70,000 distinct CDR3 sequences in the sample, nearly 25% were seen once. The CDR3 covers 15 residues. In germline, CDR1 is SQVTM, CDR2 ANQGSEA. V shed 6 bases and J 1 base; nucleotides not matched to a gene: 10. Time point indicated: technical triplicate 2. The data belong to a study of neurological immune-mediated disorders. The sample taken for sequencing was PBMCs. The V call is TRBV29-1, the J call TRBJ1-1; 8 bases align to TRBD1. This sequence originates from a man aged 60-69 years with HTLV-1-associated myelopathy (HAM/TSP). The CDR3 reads CSVGQGARGNTEAFF. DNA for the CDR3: TGCAGCGTAGGCCAGGGGGCGCGGGGGAACACTGAAGCTTTCTTT.